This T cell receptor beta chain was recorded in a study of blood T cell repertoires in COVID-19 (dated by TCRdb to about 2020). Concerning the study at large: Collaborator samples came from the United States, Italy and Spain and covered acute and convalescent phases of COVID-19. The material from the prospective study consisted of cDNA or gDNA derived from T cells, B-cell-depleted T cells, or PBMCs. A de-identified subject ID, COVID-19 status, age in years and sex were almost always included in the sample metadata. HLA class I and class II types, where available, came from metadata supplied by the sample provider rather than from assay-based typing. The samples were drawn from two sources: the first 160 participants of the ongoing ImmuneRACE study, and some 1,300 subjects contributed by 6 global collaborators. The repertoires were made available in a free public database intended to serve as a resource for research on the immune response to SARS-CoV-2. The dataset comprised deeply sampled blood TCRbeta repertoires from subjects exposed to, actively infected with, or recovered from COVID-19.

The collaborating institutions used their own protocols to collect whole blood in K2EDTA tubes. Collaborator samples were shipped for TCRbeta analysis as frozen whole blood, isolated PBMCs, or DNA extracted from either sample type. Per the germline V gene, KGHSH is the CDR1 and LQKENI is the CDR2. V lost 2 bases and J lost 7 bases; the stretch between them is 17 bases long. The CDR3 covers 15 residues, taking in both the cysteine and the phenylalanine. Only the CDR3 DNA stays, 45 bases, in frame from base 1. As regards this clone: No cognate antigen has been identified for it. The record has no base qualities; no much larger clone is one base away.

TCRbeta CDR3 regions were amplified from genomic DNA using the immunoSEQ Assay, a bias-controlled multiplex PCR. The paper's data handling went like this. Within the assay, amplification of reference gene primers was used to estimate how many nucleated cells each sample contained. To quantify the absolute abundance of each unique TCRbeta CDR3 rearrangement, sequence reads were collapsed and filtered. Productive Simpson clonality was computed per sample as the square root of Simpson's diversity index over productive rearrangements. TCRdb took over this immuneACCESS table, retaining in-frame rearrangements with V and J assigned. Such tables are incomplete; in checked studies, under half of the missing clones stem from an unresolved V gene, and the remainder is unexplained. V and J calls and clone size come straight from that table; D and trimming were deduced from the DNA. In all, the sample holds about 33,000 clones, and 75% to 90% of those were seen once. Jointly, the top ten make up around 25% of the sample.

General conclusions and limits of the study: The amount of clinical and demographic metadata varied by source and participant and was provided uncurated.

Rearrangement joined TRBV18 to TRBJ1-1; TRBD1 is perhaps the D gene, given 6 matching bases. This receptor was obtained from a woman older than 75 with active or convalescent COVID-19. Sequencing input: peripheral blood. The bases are TGTGCCAGCTCACCATCAGAACCACAGGGAGATGAAGCTTTCTTT. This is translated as CASSPSEPQGDEAFF.